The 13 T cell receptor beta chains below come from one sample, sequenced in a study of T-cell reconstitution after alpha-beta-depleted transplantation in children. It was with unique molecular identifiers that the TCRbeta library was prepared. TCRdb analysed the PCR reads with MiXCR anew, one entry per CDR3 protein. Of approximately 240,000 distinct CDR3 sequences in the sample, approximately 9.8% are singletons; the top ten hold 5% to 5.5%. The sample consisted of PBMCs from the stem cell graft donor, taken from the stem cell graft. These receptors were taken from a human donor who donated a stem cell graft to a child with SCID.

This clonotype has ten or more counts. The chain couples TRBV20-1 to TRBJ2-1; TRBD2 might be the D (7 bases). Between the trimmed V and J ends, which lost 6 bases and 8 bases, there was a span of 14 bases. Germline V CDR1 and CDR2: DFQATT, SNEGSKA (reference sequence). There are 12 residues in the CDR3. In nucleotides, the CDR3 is TGCAGTGCCGTTAGGGGGGGGGATGAGCAGTTCTTC. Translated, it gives CSAVRGGDEQFF.

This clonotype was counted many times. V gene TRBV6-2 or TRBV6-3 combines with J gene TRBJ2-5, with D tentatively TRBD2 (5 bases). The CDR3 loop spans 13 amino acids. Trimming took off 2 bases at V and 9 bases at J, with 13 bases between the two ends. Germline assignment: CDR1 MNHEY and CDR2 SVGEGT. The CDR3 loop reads CASSYEEGLAQYF. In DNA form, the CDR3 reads TGTGCCAGCAGTTACGAAGAGGGCTTGGCCCAGTACTTC.

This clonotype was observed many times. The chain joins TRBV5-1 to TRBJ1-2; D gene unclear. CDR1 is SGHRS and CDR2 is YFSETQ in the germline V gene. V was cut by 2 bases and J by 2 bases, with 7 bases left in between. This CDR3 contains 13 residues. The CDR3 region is CASSFQTNYGYTF. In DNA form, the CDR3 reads TGCGCCAGCAGCTTCCAGACAAACTATGGCTACACCTTC.

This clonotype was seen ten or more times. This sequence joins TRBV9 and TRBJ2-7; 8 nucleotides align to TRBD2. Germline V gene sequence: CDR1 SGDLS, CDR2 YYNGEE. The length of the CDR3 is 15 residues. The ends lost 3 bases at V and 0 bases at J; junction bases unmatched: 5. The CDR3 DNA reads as TGTGCCAGCAGCGCTCATAGCGGGGACTCCTACGAGCAGTACTTC. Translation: CASSAHSGDSYEQYF.

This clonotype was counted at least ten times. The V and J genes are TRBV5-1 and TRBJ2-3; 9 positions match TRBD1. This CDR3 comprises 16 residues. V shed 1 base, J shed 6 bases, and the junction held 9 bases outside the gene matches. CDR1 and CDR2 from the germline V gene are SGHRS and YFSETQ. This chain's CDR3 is CASSLIPGQGVDTQYF. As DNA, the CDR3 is TGCGCCAGCAGCTTGATTCCGGGACAGGGAGTCGATACGCAGTATTTT.

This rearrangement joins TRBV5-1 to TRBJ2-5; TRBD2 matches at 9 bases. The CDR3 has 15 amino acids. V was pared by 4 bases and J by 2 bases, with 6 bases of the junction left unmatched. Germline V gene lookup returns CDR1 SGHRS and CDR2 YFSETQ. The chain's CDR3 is CASSTASGNQETQYF. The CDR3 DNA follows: TGCGCCAGCAGCACCGCTAGCGGGAATCAAGAGACCCAGTACTTC.

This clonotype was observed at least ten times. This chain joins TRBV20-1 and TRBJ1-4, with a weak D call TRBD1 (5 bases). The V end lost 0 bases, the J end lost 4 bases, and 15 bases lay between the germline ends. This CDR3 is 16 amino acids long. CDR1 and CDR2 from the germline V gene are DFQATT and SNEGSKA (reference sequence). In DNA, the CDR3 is TGCAGTGCTAGAGATTGGGCAGAGGGGCTTAATGAAAAACTGTTTTTT. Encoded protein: CSARDWAEGLNEKLFF.

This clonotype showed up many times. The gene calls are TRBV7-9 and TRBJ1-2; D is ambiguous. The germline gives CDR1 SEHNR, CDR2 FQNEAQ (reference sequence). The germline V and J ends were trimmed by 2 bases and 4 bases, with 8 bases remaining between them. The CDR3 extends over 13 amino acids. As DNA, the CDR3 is TGTGCCAGCAGCTTAAGAACAACCTATGGCTACACCTTC. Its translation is CASSLRTTYGYTF.

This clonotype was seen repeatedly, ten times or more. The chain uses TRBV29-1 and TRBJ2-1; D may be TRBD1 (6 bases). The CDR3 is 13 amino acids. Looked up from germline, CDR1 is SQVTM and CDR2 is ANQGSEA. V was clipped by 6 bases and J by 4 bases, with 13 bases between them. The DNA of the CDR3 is TGCAGCGTAGACACGACAGGATACAATGAGCAGTTCTTC. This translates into CSVDTTGYNEQFF.

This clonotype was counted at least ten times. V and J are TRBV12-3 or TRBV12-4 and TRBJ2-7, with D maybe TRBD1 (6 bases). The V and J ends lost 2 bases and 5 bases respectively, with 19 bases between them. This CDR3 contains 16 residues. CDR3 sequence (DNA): TGTGCCAGCAGTTTATCGTGGGGCCAGGGGTTCCACGAGCAGTACTTC. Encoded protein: CASSLSWGQGFHEQYF.

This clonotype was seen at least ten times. CDR3 residues: CASTSLRGDEQYF. CDR3 coding DNA: TGTGCCAGCACCTCATTAAGAGGAGACGAGCAGTACTTC. The chain carries TRBV6-1 and TRBJ2-7; no clear D. There are 13 residues in the CDR3. Germline V gene data show CDR1 as MNHNS and CDR2 as SASEGT. Between the trimmed V and J ends, which lost 7 bases and 5 bases, there was a span of 15 bases.

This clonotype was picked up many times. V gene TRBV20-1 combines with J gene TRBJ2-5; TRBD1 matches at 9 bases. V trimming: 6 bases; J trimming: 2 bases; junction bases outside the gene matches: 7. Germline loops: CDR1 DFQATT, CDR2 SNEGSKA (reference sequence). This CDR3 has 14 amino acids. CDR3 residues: CSATGTGYQETQYF. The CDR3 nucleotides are TGCAGTGCGACCGGGACAGGGTATCAAGAGACCCAGTACTTC.

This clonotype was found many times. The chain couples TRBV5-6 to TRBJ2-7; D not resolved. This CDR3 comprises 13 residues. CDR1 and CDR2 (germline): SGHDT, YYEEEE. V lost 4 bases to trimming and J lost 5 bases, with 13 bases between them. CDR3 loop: CASSLGLTNEQYF. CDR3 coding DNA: TGTGCCAGCAGCCTGGGGTTGACGAACGAGCAGTACTTC.